This entry concerns a single T cell receptor beta chain. The target antigen is unknown. The data belong to a study of shared clonotypes between healthy human individuals. General study findings and limits: Sharing across four donors was highest in naive CD4 (about 5%) and lowest in memory CD8 (roughly 0.4%). The small donor group covered limited genetic and exposure diversity.

The donor cohort consisted entirely of Caucasian adults residing in Nashville, Tennessee. TCRdb keeps only in-frame clones here, not all; method: immunoSEQ multiplex PCR. Of a few million clones in the sample, approximately 93% were seen once. CDR1 and CDR2 from the germline V gene are MDHEN and SYDVKM. Trimming took 7 bases from V and 7 from J; bases not matched to a gene: 20. The CDR3 has 19 amino acids. The sequence came from a man aged 18 to 30 in good health. Some clones in this sample may be carry-over from other donors' samples. Material: naive CD4+ T cells from PBMCs. The subset denotes: CD45RA+ positively selected. The chain joins TRBV28 to TRBJ2-4, with 12 positions matching TRBD2. The DNA of the CDR3 is TGTGCCAGCAAGGCCCTACGGACTAGCGGGAAATTTGTCGCCAACATTCAGTACTTC. Translating gives CASKALRTSGKFVANIQYF.